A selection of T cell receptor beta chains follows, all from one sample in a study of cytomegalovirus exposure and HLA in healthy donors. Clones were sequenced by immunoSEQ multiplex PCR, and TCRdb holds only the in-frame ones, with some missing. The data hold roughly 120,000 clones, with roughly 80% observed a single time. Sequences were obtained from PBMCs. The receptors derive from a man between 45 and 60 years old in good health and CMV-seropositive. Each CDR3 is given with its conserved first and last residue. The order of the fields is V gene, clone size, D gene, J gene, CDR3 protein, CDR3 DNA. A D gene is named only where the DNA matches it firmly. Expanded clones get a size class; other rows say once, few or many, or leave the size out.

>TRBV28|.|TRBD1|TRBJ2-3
CAAPPTGGGTDTQYF
TGTGCCGCACCACCCACAGGGGGCGGCACAGATACGCAGTATTTT
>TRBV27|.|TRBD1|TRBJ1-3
CAGSPGQEHFSGNTIYF
TGTGCCGGCAGCCCCGGACAGGAACACTTCTCTGGAAACACCATATATTTT
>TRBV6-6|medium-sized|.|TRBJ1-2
CASSYIGFSGYTF
TGTGCCAGCAGTTACATCGGGTTTTCTGGCTACACCTTC
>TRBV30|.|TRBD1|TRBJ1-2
CAWSRTGNFHGYTF
TGTGCCTGGAGTAGGACAGGGAATTTCCATGGCTACACCTTC
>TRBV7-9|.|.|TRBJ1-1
CASSLALAVGRNTEAFF
TGTGCCAGCAGCTTAGCCCTAGCGGTGGGACGGAACACTGAAGCTTTCTTT
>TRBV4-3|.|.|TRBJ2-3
CASSQEVRGANTQYF
TGCGCCAGCAGCCAAGAAGTCAGGGGCGCGAATACGCAGTATTTT
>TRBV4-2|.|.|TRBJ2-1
CASSQDFTVYNEQFF
TGTGCCAGCAGCCAAGATTTCACGGTCTACAATGAGCAGTTCTTC
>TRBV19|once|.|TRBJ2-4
CASSLWRDRVLAITLIAKNIQYF
TGTGCCAGTAGTCTGTGGCGGGACCGGGTCCTCGCGATCACCTTGATAGCCAAAAACATTCAGTACTTC
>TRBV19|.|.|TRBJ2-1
CASLPTRFSYNEQFF
TGTGCCAGCCTCCCTACGAGGTTCTCCTACAATGAGCAGTTCTTC
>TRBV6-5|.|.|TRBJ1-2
CASSYSTGKYYGYTF
TGTGCCAGCAGTTACTCCACAGGGAAATACTATGGCTACACCTTC
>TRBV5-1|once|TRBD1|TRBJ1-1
CASHDRGGTEAFF
TGCGCCAGCCACGACAGGGGAGGAACTGAAGCTTTCTTT
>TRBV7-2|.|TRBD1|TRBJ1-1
CASSLLRGNAEAFF
TGTGCCAGCAGCTTGCTCAGGGGGAATGCTGAAGCTTTCTTT
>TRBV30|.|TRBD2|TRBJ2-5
CAWAPAAGGETQYF
TGTGCCTGGGCACCGGCGGCGGGAGGTGAGACCCAGTACTTC
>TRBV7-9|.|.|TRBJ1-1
CASSSPTGSTEAFF
TGTGCCAGCAGCTCACCCACAGGGAGCACTGAAGCTTTCTTT
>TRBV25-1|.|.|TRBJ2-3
CASSEGLNTQYTQYF
TGTGCCAGCAGTGAGGGACTCAATACACAGTATACGCAGTATTTT
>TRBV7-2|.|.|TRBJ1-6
CASSSQDYNSPLHF
TGTGCCAGCAGTTCACAGGATTATAATTCACCCCTCCACTTT
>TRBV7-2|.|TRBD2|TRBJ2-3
CASSQLAGARTDTQYF
TGTGCCAGCAGTCAGCTAGCGGGAGCTCGCACAGATACGCAGTATTTT
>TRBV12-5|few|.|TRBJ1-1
CASGLQGKNTEAFF
TGTGCTAGTGGTTTACAGGGAAAGAACACTGAAGCTTTCTTT
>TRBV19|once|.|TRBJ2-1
CASSNLAPLIYNEQFF
TGTGCCAGTAGTAACCTAGCGCCCCTAATCTACAATGAGCAGTTCTTC
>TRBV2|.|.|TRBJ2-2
CASRERGVTGELFF
TGTGCCAGCAGGGAGCGTGGAGTCACCGGGGAGCTGTTTTTT
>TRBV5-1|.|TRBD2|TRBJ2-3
CASSLDPSSGMNTQYF
TGCGCCAGCAGCTTGGATCCTTCGAGCGGGATGAATACGCAGTATTTT